This T cell receptor beta chain was recorded in a study of T-cell memory formation after mild COVID-19. Study results and limitations: Clones from the second wave (peaking day 37) had unconfirmed SARS-CoV-2 specificity. Pre-infection memory showed some responding clones, and this suggested that cross-reactive memory joined. Later expanders leaned CD4+, whereas clones that contracted between day 15 and 85 were balanced CD4/CD8.

The table lists this clonotype with a count of one. Its antigen is not identified. This CDR3 has 16 amino acids. The junction had 11 bases not matched to a gene; V was cut back by 3 bases and J by 8 bases. Germline CDR1 is MNHEY and CDR2 is SMNVEV (reference sequence). TCR alpha and TCR beta cDNA libraries carrying sample barcodes and UMIs came from 5'RACE with constant-segment primers. TCRdb itself ran the 5' RACE reads through MiXCR, one entry per CDR3 protein. The top ten clones hold roughly a fifth of a sample with about 390,000 distinct CDR3 sequences, approximately 15% of them seen once. The V and J genes are TRBV27 and TRBJ2-3; 10 nucleotides align to TRBD2. What was sequenced was PBMCs or a T cell subset sorted from them (not recorded which). The source of this sequence is a man aged 18 to 29 who had mild COVID-19 (a few samples of this study predate the infection). Cell type and time point are not known. The CDR3 DNA follows: TGTGCCAGCAGTTTCGGGGTAGCGGGGGGATTCGGTACGCAGTATTTT. Translating gives CASSFGVAGGFGTQYF.